Below are 15 T cell receptor beta chains sequenced from a single sample in a study of cytomegalovirus exposure and HLA in healthy donors. Use of 60 Vbeta and 13 Jbeta primers characterized the PCR. The table came from immunoSEQ multiplex PCR; TCRdb's copy has only in-frame clones and leaves some out. Counted here are roughly 110,000 clones, approximately 80% occurring once; the ten biggest clones make up approximately 2.7%. Sequenced sample: PBMCs. Receptors were obtained from a woman younger than 35 in good health and CMV-seronegative.

This clone was found a few times. This chain joins TRBV10-2 and TRBJ2-7; possibly TRBD1 for D (6 bases). The CDR3 extends over 19 amino acids. CDR1 is WSHSY, CDR2 SAAADI, per germline. Trimming cost V 2 bases and J 1 base, with 24 bases left between them. CDR3 amino acids: CASSEIQTGAGVVSYEQYV. The CDR3 DNA reads as TGCGCCAGCAGTGAGATCCAAACGGGCGCAGGGGTCGTGTCCTACGAGCAGTACGTC.

This clone has only a few counts. The rearrangement links TRBV7-2 to TRBJ2-1, with D possibly TRBD1 on 6 matching bases. CDR3 length equals 16 residues. V lost 5 bases and J lost 6, with 20 bases in between. The germline gives CDR1 SGHTA, CDR2 FQGNSA. Written as DNA, the CDR3 is TGTGCCAGCAGCCTCAGAGGGGGAACGGGGATCAATGAGCAGTTCTTC. Protein sequence: CASSLRGGTGINEQFF. Filled out from reference TRBV7-2 and TRBJ2-1, the complete variable domain reads GAGVSQSPSNKVTEKGKDVELRCDPISGHTALYWYRQSLGQGLEFLIYFQGNSAPDKSGLPSDRFSAERTGGSVSTLTIQRTQQEDSAVYLCASSLRGGTGINEQFFGPGTRLTVL.

The rearrangement joins TRBV28 to TRBJ2-1; TRBD1 agrees at 11 bases. This CDR3 has 14 amino acids. J gave up 5 bases and V 8 bases, and 5 bases lay outside the gene matches. Germline loops: CDR1 MDHEN, CDR2 SYDVKM. The CDR3 region is CASRTGGAHNEQFF. CDR3 DNA: TGTGCCAGCCGGACAGGGGGCGCCCACAATGAGCAGTTCTTC.

Only one count was recorded for this clone. The rearrangement joins TRBV15 to TRBJ1-1; a weak D match, TRBD1 (5 bases). V lost 1 base, J lost 4 bases, and 10 bases lay in between. Germline V gives CDR1 LNHNV, CDR2 YYDKDF (reference sequence). The CDR3 is 14 residues long. The chain's CDR3 is CATSRVAGPTEAFF. The CDR3 coding sequence is TGTGCCACCAGCAGAGTAGCAGGGCCCACTGAAGCTTTCTTT.

J is TRBJ1-1 and V is TRBV2; TRBD1 is a possible D gene (5 bases). Germline assignment: CDR1 SNHLY and CDR2 FYNNEI. V lost 4 bases and J lost 0, with 12 bases in between. CDR3 length: 15 amino acids. This CDR3 reads CASSVNRQLNTEAFF. The DNA of the CDR3 is TGTGCCAGCAGTGTAAACCGACAGTTGAACACTGAAGCTTTCTTT.

This chain joins TRBV6-5 and TRBJ1-2, with 7 bases identical to TRBD1. This CDR3 is built from 11 residues. The V and J ends lost 10 bases and 4 bases, in that order; junction bases with no gene match: 3. The germline V gene encodes CDR1 MNHEY and CDR2 SVGAGI. The CDR3 is CATRDSYGYTF. CDR3 nucleotide sequence: TGTGCCACCCGGGACAGCTATGGCTACACCTTC.

The chain is built from TRBV9 and TRBJ1-1, with D perhaps TRBD1 (5 bases). CDR1 SGDLS and CDR2 YYNGEE come from the germline V gene. V lost 0 bases to trimming and J lost 11 bases, with 17 bases between them. The CDR3 is 14 amino acids. Here the CDR3 DNA reads TGTGCCAGCAGCGTAGACTTGGGGGGTCAAGGGGCTTTCTTT. Translation gives CASSVDLGGQGAFF.

CDR3 nucleotide sequence: TGTGCCACCTCAGGGCGGTCTAACTATGGCTACACCTTC. Its translation: CATSGRSNYGYTF. The chain joins TRBV27 to TRBJ1-2, with a tentative D call TRBD1 (5 bases). Germline values: CDR1 MNHEY, CDR2 SMNVEV (reference sequence). The CDR3 sequence is 13 residues long. Trimming cost V 10 bases and J 0 bases, with 12 bases left between them.

The J gene is TRBJ2-3, the V gene TRBV7-8; 15 bases map to TRBD2. This CDR3 has 18 amino acids. With 1 base clipped from V and 3 bases from J, the junction kept 5 bases outside the gene matches. Germline loops: CDR1 SGHVS, CDR2 FQNEAQ. The CDR3 protein is CASSLGTSGRATTDTQYF. CDR3 nucleotides: TGTGCCAGCAGCTTAGGGACTAGCGGGAGGGCCACGACAGATACGCAGTATTTT. The variable domain in full, with the rest retrieved from reference TRBV7-8 and TRBJ2-3, is GAGVSQSPRYKVAKRGQDVALRCDPISGHVSLFWYQQALGQGPEFLTYFQNEAQLDKSGLPSDRFFAERPEGSVSTLKIQRTQQEDSAVYLCASSLGTSGRATTDTQYFGPGTRLTVL.

V gene TRBV18 combines with J gene TRBJ2-1; 12 bases align to TRBD2. Germline lookup yields CDR1 KGHSH and CDR2 LQKENI. V shed 6 bases and J 6 bases; nucleotides not matched to a gene: 12. The CDR3 consists of 17 residues. CDR3 sequence (DNA): TGTGCCAGCTCCCAGCTAAGGACTAGCGGGATTGGCAATGAGCAGTTCTTC. Its protein is CASSQLRTSGIGNEQFF.

The gene calls are TRBV7-2 and TRBJ1-1; D may be TRBD1 (6 bases). This CDR3 is 16 amino acids long. Trimming removed 1 base from V and 5 bases from J, with 17 bases in between. Germline V CDR1 and CDR2: SGHTA, FQGNSA. CDR3 loop: CASSLVGMGARTEAFF. The CDR3 nucleotides read TGTGCCAGCAGCTTAGTTGGTATGGGGGCGAGAACTGAAGCTTTCTTT.

The V call is TRBV9, the J call TRBJ2-6, with TRBD1 matching over 7 bases. In germline, CDR1 is SGDLS, CDR2 YYNGEE. The CDR3 consists of 18 residues. V lost 4 bases to trimming and J lost 0 bases; unmatched junction nucleotides: 10. CDR3: CASSPRTGGDSGANVLTF. The CDR3 region has the DNA TGTGCCAGCAGCCCCCGGACAGGAGGTGACTCTGGGGCCAACGTCCTGACTTTC.

The chain uses TRBV6-5 and TRBJ2-2; 7 positions match TRBD2. This CDR3 region has 15 residues. Germline V gene lookup returns CDR1 MNHEY and CDR2 SVGAGI. Trimming cost V 2 bases and J 1 base; bases outside gene matches: 1. CDR3 residues: CASSYPGGNTGELFF. DNA for the CDR3: TGTGCCAGCAGTTACCCGGGAGGGAACACCGGGGAGCTGTTTTTT.

The chain is built from TRBV11-2 and TRBJ1-4; 7 bases are shared with TRBD1. Losses at the gene ends were 5 bases for V and 8 bases for J; bases not matched to a gene: 11. CDR1 SGHAT and CDR2 FQNNGV come from the germline V gene. The length of the CDR3 is 15 residues. The CDR3 DNA follows: TGTGCCAGCAGCCGGTCTCAGGCAGGGGGGGAAAAACTGTTTTTT. It translates to CASSRSQAGGEKLFF.

This clone appeared a single time. This chain uses TRBV7-9 with TRBJ1-6; TRBD1 is a possible D gene (6 bases). Trimming shortened V by 5 bases and J by 13 bases, and 15 bases separated the two germline ends. Looked up from germline, CDR1 is SEHNR and CDR2 is FQNEAQ (reference sequence). This CDR3 spans 13 amino acids. The CDR3 loop is CASSQPGARPLHF. As DNA, the CDR3 is TGTGCCAGCAGCCAACCAGGGGCAAGGCCCCTCCACTTT.